The rows below give T cell receptor beta chains drawn from one sample of a study of T cell responses to AZD1222 COVID-19 vaccine. Some clones are missing from TCRdb's copy, which holds only in-frame ones; the method was immunoSEQ multiplex PCR. This table holds about 64,000 clones, about four fifths found once. Sample: peripheral blood, taken 28 days after the second AZD1222 dose. The receptor source for this set is an adult who received the AZD1222 COVID-19 vaccine. CDR3s include the opening cysteine and the closing phenylalanine or tryptophan. A D gene is named only where the DNA matches it firmly. Clone size, where shown, is once, few, many, or a class for clones that have expanded.

cdr3_aa: CASSQGGYQPQHF
cdr3_nt: TGTGCCAGCAGCCAGGGGGGATATCAGCCCCAGCATTTT
clone_size: -
d_call: TRBD1
v_call: TRBV5-4
j_call: TRBJ1-5

cdr3_aa: CASSRDRGLSYNEQFF
cdr3_nt: TGCGCCAGCAGCCGAGACAGGGGTTTATCCTACAATGAGCAGTTCTTC
clone_size: few
d_call: TRBD1
v_call: TRBV4-3
j_call: TRBJ2-1

cdr3_aa: CASNRIGGGTITDTQYF
cdr3_nt: TGCGCCAGCAACAGAATAGGCGGGGGGACGATCACAGATACGCAGTATTTT
clone_size: -
d_call: TRBD2
v_call: TRBV5-1
j_call: TRBJ2-3

cdr3_aa: CASSSQDRGSGYTF
cdr3_nt: TGTGCCAGCAGCAGCCAAGACAGGGGGTCAGGCTACACCTTC
clone_size: -
d_call: TRBD1
v_call: TRBV7-9
j_call: TRBJ1-2

cdr3_aa: CASSFSGTGNEKLFF
cdr3_nt: TGCGCCAGCAGCTTCTCCGGGACAGGGAATGAAAAACTGTTTTTT
clone_size: -
d_call: TRBD1
v_call: TRBV5-1
j_call: TRBJ1-4

cdr3_aa: CASSPRLGGFIGETQYF
cdr3_nt: TGTGCCAGCAGCCCCCGCCTGGGAGGGTTTATCGGAGAGACCCAGTACTTC
clone_size: -
d_call: TRBD2
v_call: TRBV7-6
j_call: TRBJ2-5

cdr3_aa: CASSSKEWGSGNIQYF
cdr3_nt: TGTGCCAGCAGCTCCAAAGAATGGGGATCTGGAAACATTCAGTACTTC
clone_size: -
d_call: -
v_call: TRBV7-8
j_call: TRBJ2-4

cdr3_aa: CASSPGQGVGNTEAFF
cdr3_nt: TGCGCCAGCAGCCCGGGACAGGGGGTAGGGAACACTGAAGCTTTCTTT
clone_size: -
d_call: TRBD1
v_call: TRBV4-1
j_call: TRBJ1-1

cdr3_aa: CSVGASADTQYF
cdr3_nt: TGCAGCGTTGGTGCTAGTGCGGATACGCAGTATTTT
clone_size: once
d_call: -
v_call: TRBV29-1
j_call: TRBJ2-3

cdr3_aa: CASSQGRGVPYEQYF
cdr3_nt: TGCGCCAGCAGCCAGGGGAGGGGGGTACCCTACGAGCAGTACTTC
clone_size: -
d_call: -
v_call: TRBV4-3
j_call: TRBJ2-7

cdr3_aa: CASSLDAYSYEQYF
cdr3_nt: TGCGCCAGCAGCCTAGATGCGTATTCCTACGAGCAGTACTTC
clone_size: -
d_call: -
v_call: TRBV4-1
j_call: TRBJ2-7

cdr3_aa: CATGRQGDSPLHF
cdr3_nt: TGTGCCACCGGGAGGCAGGGAGATTCACCCCTCCACTTT
clone_size: -
d_call: -
v_call: TRBV19
j_call: TRBJ1-6

cdr3_aa: CASSVTANNQPQHF
cdr3_nt: TGTGCCAGCAGTGTTACAGCGAACAATCAGCCCCAGCATTTT
clone_size: -
d_call: -
v_call: TRBV2
j_call: TRBJ1-5

cdr3_aa: CASSTRNYGYTF
cdr3_nt: TGTGCCAGTAGTACCCGGAACTATGGCTACACCTTC
clone_size: -
d_call: -
v_call: TRBV19
j_call: TRBJ1-2

cdr3_aa: CASSYSLATSNEQFF
cdr3_nt: TGTGCCAGCAGTTACTCACTAGCGACGAGCAATGAGCAGTTCTTC
clone_size: -
d_call: TRBD2
v_call: TRBV6-5
j_call: TRBJ2-1

cdr3_aa: CASRTGGYEQYF
cdr3_nt: TGTGCCAGCAGGACAGGGGGCTACGAGCAGTACTTC
clone_size: -
d_call: TRBD1
v_call: TRBV28
j_call: TRBJ2-7

cdr3_aa: CASSYSSMNNSPLHF
cdr3_nt: TGTGCCAGCAGTTACTCGTCTATGAATAATTCACCCCTCCACTTT
clone_size: -
d_call: -
v_call: TRBV6-5
j_call: TRBJ1-6

cdr3_aa: CASSLGLDREQFF
cdr3_nt: TGTGCCAGCAGCTTGGGGCTAGATAGGGAGCAGTTCTTC
clone_size: -
d_call: -
v_call: TRBV5-6
j_call: TRBJ2-1

cdr3_aa: CASSLNTARGYTF
cdr3_nt: TGTGCCAGCAGTCTCAATACCGCGAGGGGCTACACCTTC
clone_size: -
d_call: -
v_call: TRBV6-5
j_call: TRBJ1-2

cdr3_aa: CASSPFDSNNQPQHF
cdr3_nt: TGTGCCAGCAGTCCATTCGACAGCAACAATCAGCCCCAGCATTTT
clone_size: -
d_call: -
v_call: TRBV6-6
j_call: TRBJ1-5

cdr3_aa: CASSTGLAGSDTQYF
cdr3_nt: TGTGCCAGCAGTACGGGACTAGCGGGCTCAGATACGCAGTATTTT
clone_size: -
d_call: TRBD2
v_call: TRBV9
j_call: TRBJ2-3

cdr3_aa: CASSQNRGGSYEQYF
cdr3_nt: TGTGCCAGCAGTCAAAACAGGGGGGGCTCCTACGAGCAGTACTTC
clone_size: -
d_call: -
v_call: TRBV6-6
j_call: TRBJ2-7

cdr3_aa: CASPGRGDTEAFF
cdr3_nt: TGTGCCTCCCCGGGACGTGGGGACACTGAAGCTTTCTTT
clone_size: -
d_call: -
v_call: TRBV28
j_call: TRBJ1-1

cdr3_aa: CASSFRGGLSQPQHF
cdr3_nt: TGTGCCAGCAGCTTCCGGGGGGGCCTGAGTCAGCCCCAGCATTTT
clone_size: -
d_call: -
v_call: TRBV5-6
j_call: TRBJ1-5

cdr3_aa: CASSLTGPDTQYF
cdr3_nt: TGTGCCAGCAGCTTAACGGGTCCAGATACGCAGTATTTT
clone_size: few
d_call: -
v_call: TRBV7-3
j_call: TRBJ2-3

cdr3_aa: CASNSGNTIYF
cdr3_nt: TGTGCCTCAAACTCTGGAAACACCATATATTTT
clone_size: -
d_call: -
v_call: TRBV10-3
j_call: TRBJ1-3

cdr3_aa: CASSMAGGVQSYEQYF
cdr3_nt: TGTGCCAGTAGTATGGCCGGAGGGGTTCAGTCCTACGAGCAGTACTTC
clone_size: -
d_call: -
v_call: TRBV19
j_call: TRBJ2-7

cdr3_aa: CANDRVEDNEQFF
cdr3_nt: TGTGCCAACGACAGGGTAGAGGACAATGAGCAGTTCTTC
clone_size: -
d_call: TRBD1
v_call: TRBV2
j_call: TRBJ2-1

cdr3_aa: CASSQVVTLNTEAFF
cdr3_nt: TGCGCCAGCAGCCAAGTCGTCACGTTGAACACTGAAGCTTTCTTT
clone_size: -
d_call: -
v_call: TRBV4-1
j_call: TRBJ1-1

cdr3_aa: CASSIWGSGNTIYF
cdr3_nt: TGTGCCAGTAGTATCTGGGGGTCTGGAAACACCATATATTTT
clone_size: -
d_call: -
v_call: TRBV19
j_call: TRBJ1-3

cdr3_aa: CASSLELRAKEQFF
cdr3_nt: TGTGCCAGCAGCTTAGAACTTCGCGCGAAAGAGCAGTTCTTC
clone_size: -
d_call: -
v_call: TRBV7-9
j_call: TRBJ2-1

cdr3_aa: CASSLSGGATGEQFF
cdr3_nt: TGTGCCAGCAGCCTAAGCGGGGGGGCCACTGGTGAGCAGTTCTTC
clone_size: -
d_call: TRBD2
v_call: TRBV4-2
j_call: TRBJ2-1

cdr3_aa: CSGTENYGYTF
cdr3_nt: TGCAGCGGGACAGAGAACTATGGCTACACCTTC
clone_size: -
d_call: TRBD1
v_call: TRBV20-1
j_call: TRBJ1-2

cdr3_aa: CASSYSSGGAFEQFF
cdr3_nt: TGTGCCAGCAGTTATTCTAGCGGGGGGGCATTCGAGCAGTTCTTC
clone_size: -
d_call: TRBD2
v_call: TRBV6-5
j_call: TRBJ2-1

cdr3_aa: CASSPRGTALVSSQHF
cdr3_nt: TGTGCCAGCAGCCCACGGGGGACAGCCCTTGTGTCGTCCCAGCATTTT
clone_size: once
d_call: TRBD1
v_call: TRBV9
j_call: TRBJ1-5

cdr3_aa: CASSVDSSGSPLHF
cdr3_nt: TGTGCCAGCAGCGTGGACAGTTCAGGGTCACCCCTCCACTTT
clone_size: -
d_call: -
v_call: TRBV11-3
j_call: TRBJ1-6

cdr3_aa: CASSRRQGPSSGNTIYF
cdr3_nt: TGTGCCAGCAGCCGAAGACAGGGACCATCCTCTGGAAACACCATATATTTT
clone_size: -
d_call: TRBD1
v_call: TRBV14
j_call: TRBJ1-3

cdr3_aa: CATSAKGQDGFDQPQHF
cdr3_nt: TGTGCCACCAGTGCCAAAGGACAGGACGGTTTCGATCAGCCCCAGCATTTT
clone_size: -
d_call: TRBD1
v_call: TRBV24-1
j_call: TRBJ1-5

cdr3_aa: CASSGGAGVNQPQHF
cdr3_nt: TGTGCCAGCAGCGGGGGGGCAGGCGTTAATCAGCCCCAGCATTTT
clone_size: -
d_call: -
v_call: TRBV9
j_call: TRBJ1-5

cdr3_aa: CAWRVSGANVLTF
cdr3_nt: TGTGCCTGGAGGGTCTCTGGGGCCAACGTCCTGACTTTC
clone_size: once
d_call: -
v_call: TRBV30
j_call: TRBJ2-6

cdr3_aa: CASSLGQPNTEAFF
cdr3_nt: TGTGCCAGCAGTTTAGGACAGCCGAACACTGAAGCTTTCTTT
clone_size: -
d_call: -
v_call: TRBV6-6
j_call: TRBJ1-1

cdr3_aa: CASSPWTSGGVSNTGELFF
cdr3_nt: TGCGCCAGCAGCCCCTGGACTAGCGGGGGAGTCTCGAACACCGGGGAGCTGTTTTTT
clone_size: -
d_call: TRBD2
v_call: TRBV5-1
j_call: TRBJ2-2

cdr3_aa: CASRATGGAYEQYF
cdr3_nt: TGTGCCAGCAGGGCAACGGGGGGAGCCTACGAGCAGTACTTC
clone_size: -
d_call: TRBD2
v_call: TRBV2
j_call: TRBJ2-7

cdr3_aa: CASSSRGGGYYGYTF
cdr3_nt: TGTGCCAGCAGCTCCAGGGGGGGCGGGTACTATGGCTACACCTTC
clone_size: -
d_call: TRBD1
v_call: TRBV9
j_call: TRBJ1-2

cdr3_aa: CASRRGVNYGYTF
cdr3_nt: TGTGCCAGCAGGCGAGGGGTAAACTATGGCTACACCTTC
clone_size: -
d_call: -
v_call: TRBV28
j_call: TRBJ1-2

cdr3_aa: CASSHRGQGAYQPQHF
cdr3_nt: TGTGCCAGCAGCCACCGGGGACAGGGGGCGTATCAGCCCCAGCATTTT
clone_size: -
d_call: TRBD1
v_call: TRBV6-2/TRBV6-3
j_call: TRBJ1-5

cdr3_aa: CASSFGQNTEAFF
cdr3_nt: TGTGCCAGCAGTTTTGGACAGAACACTGAAGCTTTCTTT
clone_size: -
d_call: -
v_call: TRBV28
j_call: TRBJ1-1

cdr3_aa: CASSVSTGYSYGYTF
cdr3_nt: TGCGCCAGCAGCGTGTCGACAGGATATAGCTATGGCTACACCTTC
clone_size: -
d_call: -
v_call: TRBV5-1
j_call: TRBJ1-2

cdr3_aa: CAILAGNSVTGELFF
cdr3_nt: TGTGCCATACTAGCGGGGAATTCGGTCACCGGGGAGCTGTTTTTT
clone_size: -
d_call: TRBD2
v_call: TRBV10-3
j_call: TRBJ2-2

cdr3_aa: CASSSSGGSYEQYF
cdr3_nt: TGTGCCAGCAGCTCCTCGGGGGGCTCTTACGAGCAGTACTTC
clone_size: -
d_call: -
v_call: TRBV11-2
j_call: TRBJ2-7

cdr3_aa: CASSFQQTVYGYTF
cdr3_nt: TGTGCCAGCAGCTTCCAACAGACCGTGTATGGCTACACCTTC
clone_size: -
d_call: -
v_call: TRBV7-9
j_call: TRBJ1-2

cdr3_aa: CASSPGANVLTF
cdr3_nt: TGTGCCAGCAGCCCGGGGGCCAACGTCCTGACTTTC
clone_size: -
d_call: -
v_call: TRBV12-3/TRBV12-4
j_call: TRBJ2-6

cdr3_aa: CASSLAWGGEQFF
cdr3_nt: TGTGCCAGCAGCTTAGCGTGGGGCGGGGAGCAGTTCTTC
clone_size: -
d_call: -
v_call: TRBV7-8
j_call: TRBJ2-1

cdr3_aa: CASRARVGGGHRMDVNEQYF
cdr3_nt: TGCGCCAGCAGGGCCCGGGTTGGCGGGGGGCACCGAATGGATGTCAACGAGCAGTACTTC
clone_size: -
d_call: TRBD2
v_call: TRBV10-1
j_call: TRBJ2-7

cdr3_aa: CASSLAGGPSNSPLHF
cdr3_nt: TGTGCCAGCAGCTTGGCCGGGGGGCCTAGTAATTCACCCCTCCACTTT
clone_size: -
d_call: -
v_call: TRBV5-6
j_call: TRBJ1-6

cdr3_aa: CASTLQGFAEAFF
cdr3_nt: TGTGCCAGCACTCTACAGGGCTTCGCTGAAGCTTTCTTT
clone_size: -
d_call: -
v_call: TRBV12-3/TRBV12-4
j_call: TRBJ1-1

cdr3_aa: CASSLGPGGRTTEAFF
cdr3_nt: TGTGCCAGCAGCTTAGGTCCAGGGGGCAGGACCACTGAAGCTTTCTTT
clone_size: -
d_call: TRBD1
v_call: TRBV7-2
j_call: TRBJ1-1